This T cell receptor (beta chain) was recovered during a study of Ad26.COV2.S vaccination and SARS-CoV-2 variants. Across the whole study: Donor allocation was to the COV1001 Ad26.COV2.S trial arm.

Study observations and caveats: Measures of TCR breadth and depth may have fallen short of total T cell responses.

Remarks on this clone: Its antigen is unidentified. The same CDR3 is also encoded by other DNA sequences in this sample.

Sequenced by immunoSEQ multiplex PCR; TCRdb stores in-frame clones only, minus some. This table holds approximately 450,000 clones, 75% to 95% found once. Treatment: around 19 received Ad26.COV2.S at low or high dose, single or two shots; about 5 received placebo; per-sample allocation not given. Sampling was done on day 63 after the first vaccine or placebo injection. Donor was an adult aged 18-55 years in Boston. Between the trimmed V and J ends, which lost 2 bases and 1 base, there was a span of 7 bases. The CDR3 is 14 amino acids. CDR1 and CDR2 from the germline V gene are MNHEY and SMNVEV (reference sequence).

The source is a person aged 18 to 65 who received the Ad26.COV2.S COVID-19 vaccine or a placebo. The sample here was peripheral blood, taken in a trial of Ad26.COV2.S vaccine versus placebo. The rearrangement uses TRBV27 and TRBJ2-3; D is possibly TRBD2 (5 bases). This chain's CDR3 is CASSLERGTDTQYF. For the CDR3, the DNA is TGTGCCAGCAGTTTAGAGAGGGGCACAGATACGCAGTATTTT.